What follows are 27 T cell receptor beta chains derived from one specimen sequenced in a study of blood T cell repertoires in COVID-19. Profiled with immunoSEQ multiplex PCR; TCRdb holds only in-frame clones, not every one. The table records around 300,000 clones, roughly 90% of them present only once. Input material: PBMCs or T cells enriched from blood (not recorded which). The receptors were sampled from a woman aged 30 to 39 who had recovered from COVID-19.

The V gene is TRBV13, the J gene TRBJ2-7; D is possibly TRBD2 (5 bases). CDR1 PRHDT and CDR2 FYEKMQ come from the germline V gene (reference sequence). V gave up 5 bases and J gave up 0 bases, with 14 bases separating them. CDR3 size: 15 residues. The CDR3 here is CASSLGPGSSYEQYF. DNA of the CDR3: TGTGCCAGCAGCCTCGGCCCGGGGAGCTCCTACGAGCAGTACTTC.

DNA for the CDR3: TGTGCCAGCAGTGCTAGCGGGAGGGCCTACAATGAGCAGTTCTTC. This codes for CASSASGRAYNEQFF. The genes are TRBV28 and TRBJ2-1; 12 bases line up with TRBD2. After removal of 5 bases from V and 2 bases from J, the junction contained 1 base not matched to a gene. The CDR3 consists of 15 residues. Germline assignment: CDR1 MDHEN and CDR2 SYDVKM.

This clone was detected once. The chain recombines TRBV10-3 with TRBJ2-3; 7 bases are a match to TRBD1. V shed 10 bases, J shed 0 bases, and the junction held 10 bases outside the gene matches. The CDR3 totals 15 residues. Germline CDR1 ENHRY, CDR2 SYGVKD. CDR3 in amino acids: CATRTGAPSTDTQYF. The CDR3 region has the DNA TGTGCCACACGAACAGGGGCGCCTAGCACAGATACGCAGTATTTT.

This chain links TRBV7-6 with TRBJ2-1, with TRBD2 as a possible D gene (6 bases). Germline CDR1 is SGHVS and CDR2 is FNYEAQ. Trimming removed 0 bases from V and 7 bases from J, with 25 bases in between. This CDR3 spans 19 amino acids. The CDR3 sequence is CASSLAVKSGTATPNEQFF. CDR3 sequence (DNA): TGTGCCAGCAGCTTAGCGGTCAAGTCTGGGACTGCGACCCCAAATGAGCAGTTCTTC.

The chain combines TRBV6-2 or TRBV6-3 with TRBJ1-2, with D possibly being TRBD1 (6 bases). Germline values: CDR1 MNHEY, CDR2 SVGEGT. V gave up 5 bases and J gave up 2 bases, with 9 bases separating them. This CDR3 is built from 13 residues. CDR3 DNA sequence: TGTGCCAGCAGTAACAGGGAGAACTATGGCTACACCTTC. Its protein is CASSNRENYGYTF.

The V and J genes are TRBV24-1 and TRBJ2-1; D is unresolved. Germline CDR1 and CDR2: KGHDR and SFDVKD. Trimming left V 10 bases short and J 8 bases short, with 17 bases between. The CDR3 contains 13 residues. The CDR3 region has the DNA TGTGCCACTCCCGCCGGTGAGAGCTATGAGCAGTTCTTC. Translating gives CATPAGESYEQFF.

The chain combines TRBV4-1 with TRBJ1-2; TRBD1 aligns across 9 bases. Germline-derived CDR1 and CDR2 are MGHRA and YSYEKL. J lost 3 bases, V lost 3 bases, and 5 bases had no gene match. The CDR3 sequence is 15 residues long. CDR3 amino acids: CASSHPTGGDYGYTF. The CDR3, as DNA: TGCGCCAGCAGCCACCCGACAGGGGGAGACTATGGCTACACCTTC.

This chain uses TRBV3-1 (or the pseudogene TRBV3-2) with TRBJ1-5; D is unresolved. From germline, CDR1 is LGHDT and CDR2 YNNKEL (reference sequence). CDR3 length equals 15 residues. V was shortened by 2 bases and J by 5 bases, with 13 bases between the two germline ends. The CDR3: CASSQLFTTDQPQHF. The CDR3, as DNA: TGTGCCAGCAGCCAATTGTTTACTACGGATCAGCCCCAGCATTTT.

The genes are TRBV5-1 and TRBJ2-1; D not resolved. V was pared by 4 bases and J by 5 bases, with 7 bases between. From germline, CDR1 is SGHRS and CDR2 YFSETQ. The CDR3 runs to 12 residues. In DNA form, the CDR3 reads TGCGCCAGCAGCCTAGACCACAATGAGCAGTTCTTC. Its protein is CASSLDHNEQFF. Using reference TRBV5-1 and TRBJ2-1 for the parts outside the CDR3, the full variable domain is KAGVTQTPRYLIKTRGQQVTLSCSPISGHRSVSWYQQTPGQGLQFLFEYFSETQRNKGNFPGRFSGRQFSNSRSEMNVSTLELGDSALYLCASSLDHNEQFFGPGTRLTVL.

Regarding this clone: The sample carries other DNA sequences with the same CDR3. The chain joins TRBV18 to TRBJ1-1, with D uncertain. V lost 2 bases to trimming and J lost 2 bases, with 6 bases between them. Germline CDR1 KGHSH, CDR2 LQKENI. The CDR3 spans 13 residues. The CDR3 nucleotides read TGTGCCAGCTCACCAGGGCTAAACACTGAAGCTTTCTTT. This sequence encodes CASSPGLNTEAFF.

The J gene is TRBJ2-3, the V gene TRBV4-3, with 9 nucleotides matching TRBD2. Germline V lookup: CDR1 LGHNA, CDR2 YSLEER. The CDR3 loop spans 15 amino acids. J gave up 11 bases and V 0 bases, and 9 bases lay outside the gene matches. CDR3 bases: TGCGCCAGCAGCCAAGACAGCGGGAGGTCCCCCGGGCAGTATTTT. Protein product: CASSQDSGRSPGQYF.

The chain carries TRBV7-9 and TRBJ2-1; 11 positions match TRBD2. Germline V CDR1 and CDR2: SEHNR, FQNEAQ (reference sequence). This CDR3 has 17 amino acids. The V segment lost 5 bases and the J segment 1 base; nucleotides outside the gene matches: 7. In DNA form, the CDR3 reads TGTGCCAGCAGCACCTGGACTAGCGGGTCTTCCTACAATGAGCAGTTCTTC. It yields the protein CASSTWTSGSSYNEQFF. Supplemented by reference TRBV7-9 and TRBJ2-1, the full variable domain reads DTGVSQNPRHKITKRGQNVTFRCDPISEHNRLYWYRQTLGQGPEFLTYFQNEAQLEKSRLLSDRFSAERPKGSFSTLEIQRTEQGDSAMYLCASSTWTSGSSYNEQFFGPGTRLTVL.

V usage is TRBV27 and J usage is TRBJ1-1, with 10 bases matching TRBD1. Germline values: CDR1 MNHEY, CDR2 SMNVEV (reference sequence). The CDR3 has 16 residues. V shed 4 bases, J shed 2 bases, and the junction held 7 bases outside the gene matches. The CDR3 loop reads CASSSLWDRGNTEAFF. CDR3 nucleotides: TGTGCCAGCAGTTCCTTGTGGGACAGGGGAAACACTGAAGCTTTCTTT.

The chain employs TRBV12-3 or TRBV12-4 and TRBJ2-5, with 10 nucleotides matching TRBD2. The CDR3 has 13 residues. V lost 6 bases and J lost 5; bases outside the gene matches: 3. Here the CDR3 reads CASSSAGGETQYF. The CDR3 DNA is TGTGCCAGCAGCTCAGCGGGAGGGGAGACCCAGTACTTC.

The chain uses TRBV4-2 and TRBJ2-7; 12 positions match TRBD1. The junction had 15 bases not matched to a gene; V was cut back by 3 bases and J by 3 bases. The CDR3 totals 19 residues. Germline loops: CDR1 LGHNA, CDR2 YNFKEQ. The CDR3 bases are TGTGCCAGCAGCCACGAAGGGACAGGGGGCTCCGCTATGATCTACGAGCAGTACTTC. Protein: CASSHEGTGGSAMIYEQYF.

The chain employs TRBV6-5 and TRBJ2-3, with 9 bases lining up with TRBD1. Trimming at V came to 6 bases and at J to 8 bases, leaving 6 bases not matched to a gene. Per the germline V gene, CDR1 is MNHEY and CDR2 is SVGAGI. The CDR3 is 13 residues long. The CDR3 region has the DNA TGTGCCAGCAGACAGGGGGCAGCATTTACGCAGTATTTT. This sequence encodes CASRQGAAFTQYF.

The rearrangement links TRBV4-1 to TRBJ1-2; D is uncertain. Trimming cost V 1 base and J 0 bases, with 9 bases left between them. Per the germline V gene, CDR1 is MGHRA and CDR2 is YSYEKL. This CDR3 has 15 amino acids. In DNA, the CDR3 is TGCGCCAGCAGCCAAGGTCAGGCCCCTAACTATGGCTACACCTTC. Translated, it gives CASSQGQAPNYGYTF.

V and J are TRBV30 and TRBJ2-7, with 9 bases aligning to TRBD1. The CDR3 is made up of 14 amino acids. Germline CDR1 is GTSNPN and CDR2 is SVGIG (reference sequence). Trimming took 2 bases from V and 4 from J; bases not matched to a gene: 6. CDR3 amino acids: CAWSLGQGLYEQYF. The CDR3 DNA sequence: TGTGCCTGGAGTTTGGGACAGGGATTATACGAGCAGTACTTC.

The chain employs TRBV7-9 and TRBJ2-1; a weak D match, TRBD1 (6 bases). The V gene lost 3 bases and the J gene lost 9 bases, with 9 bases spanning the gap. The CDR3 runs 12 residues. Per the germline V gene, CDR1 is SEHNR and CDR2 is FQNEAQ (reference sequence). For the CDR3, the DNA is TGTGCCAGCAGCTTTGGGGGCCCTGAGCAGTTCTTC. This translates into CASSFGGPEQFF.

The CDR3 bases are TGTGCCAGCAGTGCCGGACTGTTATCTGGGGCCAACGTCCTGACTTTC. It specifies CASSAGLLSGANVLTF. The rearrangement links TRBV6-1 to TRBJ2-6; D may be TRBD2 (5 bases). The germline gives CDR1 MNHNS, CDR2 SASEGT. Trimming took off 4 bases at V and 1 base at J, with 11 bases between the two ends. This CDR3 has 16 amino acids.

The chain is built from TRBV7-9 and TRBJ2-7; 9 bases agree with TRBD1. V lost 5 bases to trimming and J lost 6 bases; unmatched junction nucleotides: 8. Germline loops: CDR1 SEHNR, CDR2 FQNEAQ (reference sequence). The CDR3 has 14 amino acids. The CDR3 DNA is TGTGCCAGCAGCCCGGACAGGGGAAGGCTCGAGCAGTACTTC. Protein product: CASSPDRGRLEQYF. Complete variable domain (other parts from reference TRBV7-9 and TRBJ2-7): DTGVSQNPRHKITKRGQNVTFRCDPISEHNRLYWYRQTLGQGPEFLTYFQNEAQLEKSRLLSDRFSAERPKGSFSTLEIQRTEQGDSAMYLCASSPDRGRLEQYFGPGTRLTVT.

The chain has TRBV7-9 and TRBJ2-5; D ambiguous. The V gene lost 0 bases and the J gene lost 1 base, with 9 bases spanning the gap. CDR3 size: 15 residues. The germline V gene encodes CDR1 SEHNR and CDR2 FQNEAQ (reference sequence). CDR3 region: CASSLALGSQETQYF. CDR3 nucleotides: TGTGCCAGCAGCTTAGCGCTAGGCAGCCAAGAGACCCAGTACTTC.

The chain recombines TRBV29-1 with TRBJ2-4; D not resolved. Per germline, CDR1 SQVTM and CDR2 ANQGSEA. The germline V and J ends were trimmed by 6 bases and 4 bases, with 7 bases remaining between them. The CDR3 consists of 11 residues. CDR3 in amino acids: CSVEQKNIQYF. Written as DNA, the CDR3 is TGCAGCGTGGAGCAGAAAAACATTCAGTACTTC.

This chain connects TRBV4-2 to TRBJ2-7, with 9 bases lining up with TRBD1. The length of the CDR3 is 15 residues. The germline V gene has CDR1 LGHNA and CDR2 YNFKEQ. V lost 2 bases, J lost 4 bases, and 6 bases stayed unmatched. Here the CDR3 reads CASSQQDRGQYEQYF. CDR3 coding DNA: TGTGCCAGCAGCCAACAGGACAGGGGTCAATACGAGCAGTACTTC.

J is TRBJ1-3 and V is TRBV30; D remains ambiguous. Germline CDR1 is GTSNPN and CDR2 is SVGIG (reference sequence). This CDR3 comprises 19 residues. V lost 0 bases and J lost 3, with 24 bases in between. For the CDR3, the DNA is TGTGCCTGGAGTGTACTAGTTGGGTGGGAGGTCGTCTATGGAAACACCATATATTTT. This sequence encodes CAWSVLVGWEVVYGNTIYF. Combining the CDR3 with reference TRBV30 and TRBJ1-3 gives the whole variable domain SQTIHQWPATLVQPVGSPLSLECTVEGTSNPNLYWYRQAAGRGLQLLFYSVGIGQISSEVPQNLSASRPQDRQFILSSKKLLLSDSGFYLCAWSVLVGWEVVYGNTIYFGEGSWLTVV.

The genes are TRBV5-1 and TRBJ2-3, with 7 nucleotides matching TRBD2. The CDR3 is made up of 18 amino acids. The germline gives CDR1 SGHRS, CDR2 YFSETQ. The ends lost 1 base at V and 4 bases at J; junction bases unmatched: 15. The CDR3, as DNA: TGCGCCAGCAGCTTGAGGACTAGTCAACCAGCCCGGGCAGATACGCAGTATTTT. Encoded protein: CASSLRTSQPARADTQYF.

The V gene is TRBV5-1, the J gene TRBJ2-7; TRBD1 matches at 7 bases. The CDR3 spans 14 residues. The germline gives CDR1 SGHRS, CDR2 YFSETQ. The V and J ends lost 1 base and 5 bases, in that order; junction bases with no gene match: 6. CDR3 in amino acids: CASSLIYRGHEQYF. The CDR3, as DNA: TGCGCCAGCAGCTTGATCTACAGGGGCCACGAGCAGTACTTC.